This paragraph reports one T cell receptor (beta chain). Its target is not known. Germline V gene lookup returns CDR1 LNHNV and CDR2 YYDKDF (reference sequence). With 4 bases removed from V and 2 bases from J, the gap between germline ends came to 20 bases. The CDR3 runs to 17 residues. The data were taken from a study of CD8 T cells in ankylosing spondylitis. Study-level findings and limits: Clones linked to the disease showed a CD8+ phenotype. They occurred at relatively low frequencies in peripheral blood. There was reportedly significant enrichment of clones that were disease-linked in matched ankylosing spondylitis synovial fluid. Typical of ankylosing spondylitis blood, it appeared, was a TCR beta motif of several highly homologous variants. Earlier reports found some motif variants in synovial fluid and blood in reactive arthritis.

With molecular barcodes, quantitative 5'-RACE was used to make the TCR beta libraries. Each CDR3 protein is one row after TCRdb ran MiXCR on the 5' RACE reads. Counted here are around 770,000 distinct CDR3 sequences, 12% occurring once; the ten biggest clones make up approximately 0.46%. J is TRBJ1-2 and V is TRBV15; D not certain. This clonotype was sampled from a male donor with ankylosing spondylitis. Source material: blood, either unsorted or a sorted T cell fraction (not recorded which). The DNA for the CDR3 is TGTGCCACCAGCACCGGCCCTTTCCTTATGGGGAACTATGGCTACACCTTC. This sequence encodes CATSTGPFLMGNYGYTF. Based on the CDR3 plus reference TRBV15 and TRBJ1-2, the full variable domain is DAMVIQNPRYQVTQFGKPVTLSCSQTLNHNVMYWYQQKSSQAPKLLFHYYDKDFNNEADTPDNFQSRRPNTSFCFLDIRSPGLGDTAMYLCATSTGPFLMGNYGYTFGSGTRLTVV.